This T cell receptor beta chain was obtained from a study of CD8 T cells in ankylosing spondylitis (dated by TCRdb to about 2017). A note on the overall study: The study set out to find disease-linked TCR variants by profiling T cell receptor beta repertoires in ankylosing spondylitis patients and healthy donors. Peripheral blood was sampled, and synovial fluid was also collected from ankylosing spondylitis patients. The full study cohort was made up of 25 ankylosing spondylitis patients and 108 healthy donors.

This clonotype was detected only a few times. It has no known antigen specificity. Qualities for individual bases were not recorded, and no much larger clone is one base off. The sequencing machine was an Illumina HiSeq 2500. Quantitative 5'-RACE with molecular barcodes was the method used to prepare the TCR beta libraries. Regarding the original processing steps: A new computational method, built on a probabilistic model of VDJ rearrangement, was used to identify disease-linked TCR variants. TCRdb took the public reads, trimmed them with fastp at Q25, ran MiXCR for clone calling and kept in-frame beta chains. Each record represents a unique CDR3 protein, reported with the most common genes and DNA among its rows. The authors' filters were not applied to this entry. The sample table holds more than 500,000 distinct CDR3 sequences, of which approximately 5.3% were seen once. The ten largest clones represent around 3.5% of the sample.

Study-wide conclusions, independent of this receptor: Significant enrichment of the disease-linked clones was reported in matched synovial fluid samples from ankylosing spondylitis patients. Some TCR beta motif variants had previously been reported in synovial fluid and blood of reactive arthritis patients, which suggested common disease-initiation mechanisms. The disease-linked clones had a CD8+ phenotype and were found at relatively low frequencies in peripheral blood. Blood from ankylosing spondylitis patients appeared to be characterized by a TCR beta motif composed of under 10 highly homologous amino acid variants.

CDR1 and CDR2 were assigned from the germline V gene as MNHNS and SASEGT. Germline trimming: 6 bases from V, 4 bases from J; junction bases outside gene matches: 8. The CDR3 covers 15 residues, taking in both the cysteine and the phenylalanine. CDR3 DNA is the only sequence kept; it has 45 bases, read in frame from the first base. Material: blood, either unsorted or a sorted T cell fraction (not recorded which). The chain is made from TRBV6-1 and TRBJ2-5; TRBD1 agrees with 10 junctional bases. The TCR comes from a male donor with ankylosing spondylitis. The CDR3 protein sequence reads: CASSSTGGFLETQYF. The nucleotides read TGTGCCAGCAGCTCGACAGGGGGCTTCTTAGAGACCCAGTACTTC.